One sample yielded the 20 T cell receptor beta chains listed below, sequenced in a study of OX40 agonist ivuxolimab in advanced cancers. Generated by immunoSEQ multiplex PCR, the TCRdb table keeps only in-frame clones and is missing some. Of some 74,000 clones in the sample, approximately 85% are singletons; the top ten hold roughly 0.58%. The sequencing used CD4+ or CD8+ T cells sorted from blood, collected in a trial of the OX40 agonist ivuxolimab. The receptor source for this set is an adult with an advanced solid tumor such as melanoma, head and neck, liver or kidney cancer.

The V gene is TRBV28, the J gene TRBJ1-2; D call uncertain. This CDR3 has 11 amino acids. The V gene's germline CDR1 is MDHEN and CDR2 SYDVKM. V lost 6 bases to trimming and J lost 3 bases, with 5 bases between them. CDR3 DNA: TGTGCCAGCAGGGGCGACTATGGCTACACCTTC. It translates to CASRGDYGYTF.

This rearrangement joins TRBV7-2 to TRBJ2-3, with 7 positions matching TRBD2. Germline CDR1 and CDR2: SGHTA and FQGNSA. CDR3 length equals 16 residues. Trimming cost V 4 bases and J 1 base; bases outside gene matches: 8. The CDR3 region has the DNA TGTGCCAGCAGCTCAGCTAGCGGTTCGGGCACAGATACGCAGTATTTT. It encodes CASSSASGSGTDTQYF.

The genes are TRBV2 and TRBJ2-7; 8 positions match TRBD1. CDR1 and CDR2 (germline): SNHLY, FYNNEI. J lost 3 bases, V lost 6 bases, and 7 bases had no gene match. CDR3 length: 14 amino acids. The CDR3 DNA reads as TGTGCCAGCAGGGCCGGACAGGGTGGCTACGAGCAGTACTTC. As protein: CASRAGQGGYEQYF.

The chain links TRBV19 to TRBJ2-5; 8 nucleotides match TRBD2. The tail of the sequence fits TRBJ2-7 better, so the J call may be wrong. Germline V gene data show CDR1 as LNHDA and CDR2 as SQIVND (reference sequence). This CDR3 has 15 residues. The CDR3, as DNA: TGTGCCAGTAGTATAGAAGCGGGAGTGACCTACGAGCAGTACTTC. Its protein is CASSIEAGVTYEQYF.

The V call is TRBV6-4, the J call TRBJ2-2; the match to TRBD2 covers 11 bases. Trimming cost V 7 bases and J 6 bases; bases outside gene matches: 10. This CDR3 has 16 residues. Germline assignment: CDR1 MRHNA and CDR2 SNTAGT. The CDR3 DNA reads TGTGCCAGCACTCCCGGGACTAGCGGACGGCCCGGGGAGCTGTTTTTT. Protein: CASTPGTSGRPGELFF.

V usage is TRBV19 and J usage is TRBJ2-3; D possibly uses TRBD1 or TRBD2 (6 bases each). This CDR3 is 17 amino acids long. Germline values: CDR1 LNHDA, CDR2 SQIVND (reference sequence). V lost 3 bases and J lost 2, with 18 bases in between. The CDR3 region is CASSMLGATGATDTQYF. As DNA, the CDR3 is TGTGCCAGTAGTATGTTAGGAGCGACGGGGGCCACAGATACGCAGTATTTT. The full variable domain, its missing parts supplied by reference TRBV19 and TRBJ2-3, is DGGITQSPKYLFRKEGQNVTLSCEQNLNHDAMYWYRQDPGQGLRLIYYSQIVNDFQKGDIAEGYSVSREKKESFPLTVTSAQKNPTAFYLCASSMLGATGATDTQYFGPGTRLTVL.

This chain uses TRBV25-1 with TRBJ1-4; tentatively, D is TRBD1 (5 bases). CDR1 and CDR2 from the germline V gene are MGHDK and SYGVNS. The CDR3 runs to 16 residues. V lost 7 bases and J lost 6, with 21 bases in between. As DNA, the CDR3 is TGTGCCAGCACCCCAGGGCCCGTTCGTGGAGATGAAAAACTGTTTTTT. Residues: CASTPGPVRGDEKLFF.

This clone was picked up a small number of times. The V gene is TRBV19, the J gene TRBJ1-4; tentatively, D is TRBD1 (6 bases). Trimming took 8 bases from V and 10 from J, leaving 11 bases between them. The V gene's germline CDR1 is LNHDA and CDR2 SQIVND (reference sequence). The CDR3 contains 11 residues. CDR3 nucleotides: TGTGCCAGTGGAGGGGGAGCAAAACTGTTTTTT. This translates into CASGGGAKLFF.

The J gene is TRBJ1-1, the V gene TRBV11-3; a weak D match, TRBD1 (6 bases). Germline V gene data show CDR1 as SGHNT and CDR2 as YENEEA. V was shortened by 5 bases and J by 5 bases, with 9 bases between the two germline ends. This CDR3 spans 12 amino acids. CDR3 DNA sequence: TGTGCCAGCAGCCCCGGACAGACTGAAGCTTTCTTT. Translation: CASSPGQTEAFF.

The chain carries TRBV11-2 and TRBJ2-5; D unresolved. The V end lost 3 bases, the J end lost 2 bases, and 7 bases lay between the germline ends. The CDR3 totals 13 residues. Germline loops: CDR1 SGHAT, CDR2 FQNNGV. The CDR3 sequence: CASSLTVQETQYF. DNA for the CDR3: TGTGCCAGCAGCTTGACGGTACAAGAGACCCAGTACTTC.

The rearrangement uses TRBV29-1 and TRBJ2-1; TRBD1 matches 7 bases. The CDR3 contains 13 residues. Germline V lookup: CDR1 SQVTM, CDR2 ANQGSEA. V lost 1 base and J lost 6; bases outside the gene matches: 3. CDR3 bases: TGCAGCGTTGAAGGAGACAGGGTCAATGAGCAGTTCTTC. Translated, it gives CSVEGDRVNEQFF.

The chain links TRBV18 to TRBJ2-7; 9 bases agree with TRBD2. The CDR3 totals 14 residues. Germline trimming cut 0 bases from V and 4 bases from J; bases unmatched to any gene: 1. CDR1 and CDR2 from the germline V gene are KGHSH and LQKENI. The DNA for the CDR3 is TGTGCCAGCTCACCACCGGGACTAGCTTACGAGCAGTACTTC. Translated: CASSPPGLAYEQYF.

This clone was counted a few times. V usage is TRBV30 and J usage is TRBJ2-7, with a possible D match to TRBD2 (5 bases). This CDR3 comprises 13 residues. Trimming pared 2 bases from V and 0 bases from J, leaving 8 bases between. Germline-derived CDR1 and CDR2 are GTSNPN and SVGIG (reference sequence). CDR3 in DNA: TGTGCCTGGAGTCGGGGAAGCTCCTACGAGCAGTACTTC. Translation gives CAWSRGSSYEQYF.

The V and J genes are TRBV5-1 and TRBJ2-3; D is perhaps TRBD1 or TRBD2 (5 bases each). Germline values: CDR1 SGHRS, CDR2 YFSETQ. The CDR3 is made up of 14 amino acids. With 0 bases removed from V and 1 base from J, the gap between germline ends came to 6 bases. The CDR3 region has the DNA TGCGCCAGCAGCTTGGCGGGGCGCACAGATACGCAGTATTTT. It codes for CASSLAGRTDTQYF.

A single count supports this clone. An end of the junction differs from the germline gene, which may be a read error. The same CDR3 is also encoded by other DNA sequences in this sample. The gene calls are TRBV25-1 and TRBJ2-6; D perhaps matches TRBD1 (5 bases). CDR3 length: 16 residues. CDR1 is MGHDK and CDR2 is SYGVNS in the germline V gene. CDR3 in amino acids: CASSDSGFSGANVLTF. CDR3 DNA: TGTGCCAGCAGTGATTCAGGGTTCTCTGGGGCCAACGTTCTGACTTTC.

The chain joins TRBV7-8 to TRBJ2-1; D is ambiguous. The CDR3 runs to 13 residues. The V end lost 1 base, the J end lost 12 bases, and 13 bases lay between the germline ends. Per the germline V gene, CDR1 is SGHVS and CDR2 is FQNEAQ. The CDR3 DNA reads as TGTGCCAGCAGCTTAGGGGCCCAAGGCGGGCAGTTCTTC. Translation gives CASSLGAQGGQFF. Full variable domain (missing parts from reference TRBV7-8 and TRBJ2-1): GAGVSQSPRYKVAKRGQDVALRCDPISGHVSLFWYQQALGQGPEFLTYFQNEAQLDKSGLPSDRFFAERPEGSVSTLKIQRTQQEDSAVYLCASSLGAQGGQFFGPGTRLTVL.

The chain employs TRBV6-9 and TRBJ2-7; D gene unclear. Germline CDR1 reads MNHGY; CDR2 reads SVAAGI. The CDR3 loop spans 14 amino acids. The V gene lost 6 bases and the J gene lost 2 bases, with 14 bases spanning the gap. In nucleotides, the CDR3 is TGTGCCAGCAGGCATCCCAGCCAAGCCTACGAGCAGTACTTC. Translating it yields CASRHPSQAYEQYF.

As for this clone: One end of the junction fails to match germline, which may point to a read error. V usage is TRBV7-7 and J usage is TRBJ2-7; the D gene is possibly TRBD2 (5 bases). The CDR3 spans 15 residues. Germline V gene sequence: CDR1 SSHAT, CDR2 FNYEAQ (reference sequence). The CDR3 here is CASSLGASASYEQYF. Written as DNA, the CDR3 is TGTGCTAGCAGCTTGGGAGCGTCCGCCTCCTACGAGCAGTACTTC.

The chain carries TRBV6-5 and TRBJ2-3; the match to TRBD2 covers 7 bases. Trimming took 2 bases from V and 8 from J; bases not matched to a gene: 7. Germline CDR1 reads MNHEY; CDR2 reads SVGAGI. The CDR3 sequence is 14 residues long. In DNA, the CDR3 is TGTGCCAGCAGTTACAGCGGGGATTTAGCTACGCAGTATTTT. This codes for CASSYSGDLATQYF.

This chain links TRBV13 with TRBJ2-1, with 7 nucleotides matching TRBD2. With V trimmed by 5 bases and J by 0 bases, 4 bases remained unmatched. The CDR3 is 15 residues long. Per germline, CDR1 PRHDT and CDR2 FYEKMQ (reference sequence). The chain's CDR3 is CASSPGTNSYNEQFF. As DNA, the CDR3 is TGTGCCAGCAGCCCCGGGACTAACTCCTACAATGAGCAGTTCTTC. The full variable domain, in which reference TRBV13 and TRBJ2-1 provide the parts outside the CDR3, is AAGVIQSPRHLIKEKRETATLKCYPIPRHDTVYWYQQGPGQDPQFLISFYEKMQSDKGSIPDRFSAQQFSDYHSELNMSSLELGDSALYFCASSPGTNSYNEQFFGPGTRLTVL.